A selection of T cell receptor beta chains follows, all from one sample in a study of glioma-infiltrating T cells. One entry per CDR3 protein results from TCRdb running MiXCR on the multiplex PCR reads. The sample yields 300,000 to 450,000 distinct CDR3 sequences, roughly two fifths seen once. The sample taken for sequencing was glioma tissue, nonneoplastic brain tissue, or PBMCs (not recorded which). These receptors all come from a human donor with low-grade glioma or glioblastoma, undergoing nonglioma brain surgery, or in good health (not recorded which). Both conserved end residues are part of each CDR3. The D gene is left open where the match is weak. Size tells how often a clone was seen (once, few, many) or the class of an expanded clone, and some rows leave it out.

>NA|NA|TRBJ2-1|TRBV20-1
CSAKGTYEQFF
TGCAGTGCGAAGGGGACCTACGAGCAGTTCTTC
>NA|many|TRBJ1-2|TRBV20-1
CSASMVNYGYTF
TGCAGTGCTAGTATGGTCAACTATGGCTACACCTTC
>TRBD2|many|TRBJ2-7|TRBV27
CASSPAGGHYEQYF
TGTGCCAGCAGCCCAGCGGGAGGGCACTACGAGCAGTACTTC
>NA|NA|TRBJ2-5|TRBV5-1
CASSSGGFRARINQETQYF
TGCGCCAGCAGCTCCGGGGGTTTTCGGGCCAGAATAAACCAAGAGACCCAGTACTTC
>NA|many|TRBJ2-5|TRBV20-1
CSARSETQYF
TGCAGTGCCCGGAGCGAGACCCAGTACTTC
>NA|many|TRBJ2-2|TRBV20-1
CSAQRDAANTGELFF
TGCAGTGCACAAAGGGACGCCGCGAACACCGGGGAGCTGTTTTTT
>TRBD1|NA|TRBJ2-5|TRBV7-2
CAGSRARDRGRETQYF
TGTGCCGGCAGTCGCGCCCGGGACAGGGGGCGAGAGACCCAGTACTTC
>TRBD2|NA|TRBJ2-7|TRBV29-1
CSTNSGRATGEQYF
TGCAGCACCAATAGCGGGAGAGCCACCGGCGAGCAGTACTTC
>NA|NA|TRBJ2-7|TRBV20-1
CSASPNGNSYEQYF
TGCAGTGCTAGTCCGAACGGGAACTCCTACGAGCAGTACTTC
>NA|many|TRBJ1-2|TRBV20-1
CSARDRAGDGYTF
TGCAGTGCTAGAGATAGGGCAGGGGATGGCTACACCTTC
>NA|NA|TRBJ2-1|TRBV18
CASSPHPRYNEQFF
TGTGCCAGCTCACCACATCCCAGATACAATGAGCAGTTCTTC
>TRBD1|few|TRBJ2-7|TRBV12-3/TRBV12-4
CATAQKTGGTYEQYF
TGTGCCACCGCCCAAAAGACAGGGGGCACCTACGAGCAGTACTTC
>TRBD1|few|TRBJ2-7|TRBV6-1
CASSPTDRGSYEQYF
TGTGCCAGCAGTCCGACGGACAGGGGGTCCTACGAGCAGTACTTC
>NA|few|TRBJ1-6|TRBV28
CASDAMSRPAFYNSPLHF
TGTGCCAGCGACGCGATGAGCAGGCCGGCATTCTATAATTCACCCCTCCACTTT
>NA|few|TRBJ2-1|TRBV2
CASSWAPLVEQFF
TGTGCCAGCAGTTGGGCACCGCTCGTCGAGCAGTTCTTC
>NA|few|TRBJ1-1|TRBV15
CATSRDRSDTEAFF
TGTGCCACCAGCAGAGATCGGAGTGACACTGAAGCTTTCTTT
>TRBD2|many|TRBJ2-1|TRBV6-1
CASRLLSSGGYNEQFF
TGTGCCAGCAGACTCCTTTCTAGCGGGGGTTACAATGAGCAGTTCTTC
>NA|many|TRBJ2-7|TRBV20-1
CSAMGDSSYEQYF
TGCAGTGCCATGGGAGACAGCTCCTACGAGCAGTACTTC
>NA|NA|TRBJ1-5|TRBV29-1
CSVEEAGFQPQHF
TGCAGCGTTGAAGAGGCAGGGTTCCAGCCCCAGCATTTT
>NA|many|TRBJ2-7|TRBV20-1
CSARWGGQGPSYEQYF
TGCAGTGCTAGATGGGGCGGGCAGGGACCTTCCTACGAGCAGTACTTC
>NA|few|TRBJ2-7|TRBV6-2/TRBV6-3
CASSYETNGEQYF
TGTGCCAGCAGTTACGAAACTAATGGGGAGCAGTACTTC
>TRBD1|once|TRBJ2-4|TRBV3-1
CASSLTGQNIQYF
TGTGCCAGCAGCCTCACGGGACAGAACATTCAGTACTTC
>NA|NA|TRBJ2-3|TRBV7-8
CASTDIPLTDTQYF
TGTGCCAGCACAGACATCCCCCTCACAGATACGCAGTATTTT
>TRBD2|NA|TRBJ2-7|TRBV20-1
CSARGLASYEQYF
TGCAGTGCTAGGGGACTAGCGTCCTACGAGCAGTACTTC
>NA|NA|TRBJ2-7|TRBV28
CASSLSGGPLPYEQYF
TGTGCCAGCAGTTTATCGGGCGGGCCGCTCCCCTACGAGCAGTACTTC
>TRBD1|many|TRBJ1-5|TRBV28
CASSLMTGGNQPQHF
TGTGCCAGCAGTTTAATGACAGGGGGCAATCAGCCCCAGCATTTT
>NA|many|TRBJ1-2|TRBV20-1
CSARDLLRGYTF
TGCAGTGCTAGAGATCTCTTGAGGGGCTACACCTTC
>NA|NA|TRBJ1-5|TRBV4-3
CASSTRRGNQPQHF
TGCGCCAGCAGTACGAGGAGAGGCAATCAGCCCCAGCATTTT
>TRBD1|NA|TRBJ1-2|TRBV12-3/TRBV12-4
CASRFDRGLVYYGYTF
TGTGCCAGCAGATTCGACAGGGGGCTTGTCTACTATGGCTACACCTTC
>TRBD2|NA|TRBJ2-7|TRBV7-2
CASSAGTSGTGYGQYF
TGTGCCAGCAGCGCAGGGACTAGCGGGACCGGCTACGGGCAGTACTTC
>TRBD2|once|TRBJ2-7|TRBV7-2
CASSLLSGATYEQYF
TGTGCCAGCAGCTTATTGAGCGGGGCCACCTACGAGCAGTACTTC
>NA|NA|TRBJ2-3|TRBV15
CATSRDGTWAGRDTDTQYF
TGTGCCACCAGCAGAGACGGGACTTGGGCAGGGCGAGACACAGATACGCAGTATTTT
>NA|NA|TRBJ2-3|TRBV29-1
CSVERGEADTQYF
TGCAGCGTTGAAAGGGGGGAGGCAGATACGCAGTATTTT
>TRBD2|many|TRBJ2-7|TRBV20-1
CSASGGSSYEQYF
TGCAGTGCTAGCGGCGGGAGCTCCTACGAGCAGTACTTC
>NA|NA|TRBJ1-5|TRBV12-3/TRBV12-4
CASSAGQNQTQHF
TGTGCCAGCAGTGCCGGACAGAATCAGACCCAGCATTTT
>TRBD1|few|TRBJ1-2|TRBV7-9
CASSPDRAYGYTF
TGTGCCAGCAGCCCCGACAGGGCCTATGGCTACACCTTC
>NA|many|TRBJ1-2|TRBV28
CASSFSQAVYGYTF
TGTGCCAGCAGTTTTAGTCAGGCCGTCTATGGCTACACCTTC
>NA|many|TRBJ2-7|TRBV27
CASSPRAAGSYEQYF
TGTGCCAGCAGTCCAAGGGCGGCGGGGTCCTACGAGCAGTACTTC
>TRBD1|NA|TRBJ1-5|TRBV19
CASSIRGAPSQPQHF
TGTGCCAGTAGTATCAGGGGGGCGCCGAGCCAGCCCCAGCATTTT
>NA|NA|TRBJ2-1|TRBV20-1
CSARDNRGGTYNEQFF
TGCAGTGCTAGAGATAATCGGGGCGGAACCTACAATGAGCAGTTCTTC
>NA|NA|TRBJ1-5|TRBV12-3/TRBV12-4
CASSYYGYNQPPHF
TGTGCCAGCAGCTATTATGGGTACAATCAGCCCCCGCATTTT
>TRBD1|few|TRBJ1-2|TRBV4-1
CASSPPGQGKFYGYTF
TGCGCCAGCAGCCCCCCCGGACAGGGAAAGTTCTATGGCTACACCTTC
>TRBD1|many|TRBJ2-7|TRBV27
CASSFGTGVYEQYF
TGTGCCAGCAGTTTTGGGACAGGGGTCTACGAGCAGTACTTC
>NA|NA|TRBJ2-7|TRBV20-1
CSARKGVRRAQYF
TGCAGTGCTAGGAAGGGGGTGAGGCGAGCGCAGTACTTC
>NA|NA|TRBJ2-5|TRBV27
CASSFYSPGWGQETQYF
TGTGCCAGCAGTTTCTATTCTCCGGGATGGGGGCAAGAGACCCAGTACTTC
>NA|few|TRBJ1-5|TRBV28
CASSGDRRDSNQPQHF
TGTGCCAGCAGTGGTGACAGAAGAGATAGCAATCAGCCCCAGCATTTT
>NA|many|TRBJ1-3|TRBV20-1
CSASSRGYSGNTIYF
TGCAGTGCTAGTTCCCGCGGGTACTCTGGAAACACCATATATTTT
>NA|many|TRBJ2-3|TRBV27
CASSLISFSSTDTQYF
TGTGCCAGCAGTTTAATCAGCTTTAGTAGCACAGATACGCAGTATTTT
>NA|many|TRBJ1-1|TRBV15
CATSRLHDNTEAFF
TGTGCCACCAGCAGACTACATGACAACACTGAAGCTTTCTTT
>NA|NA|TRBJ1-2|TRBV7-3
CASSPTGDREGYTF
TGTGCCAGCAGCCCTACCGGGGACCGTGAAGGCTACACCTTC
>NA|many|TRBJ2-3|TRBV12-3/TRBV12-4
CASSFFRTDTQYF
TGTGCCAGCAGTTTTTTCCGCACAGATACGCAGTATTTT